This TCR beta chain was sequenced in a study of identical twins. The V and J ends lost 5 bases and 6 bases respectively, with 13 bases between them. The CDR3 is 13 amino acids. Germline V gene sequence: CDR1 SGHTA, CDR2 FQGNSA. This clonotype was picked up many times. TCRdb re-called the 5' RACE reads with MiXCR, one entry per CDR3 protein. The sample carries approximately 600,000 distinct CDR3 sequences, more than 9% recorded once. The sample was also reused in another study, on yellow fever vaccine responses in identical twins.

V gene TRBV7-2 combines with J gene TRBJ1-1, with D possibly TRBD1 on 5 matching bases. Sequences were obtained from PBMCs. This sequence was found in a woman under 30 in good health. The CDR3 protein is CASSPTKGPEAFF. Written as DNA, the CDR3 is TGTGCCAGCAGCCCTACCAAGGGGCCTGAAGCTTTCTTT.